This T cell receptor (beta chain) was found in a study of blood T cells in healthy people across ages. A J-beta primer mix and a sample-barcoded 5' primer were used in a second PCR of about 7 to 12 cycles. TCRdb reprocessed the 5' RACE reads via MiXCR and lists one record per CDR3 protein. The table records about 1,000,000 distinct CDR3 sequences, roughly 45% of them present only once. CDR3 size: 11 residues. V lost 10 bases and J 1 base, leaving 7 bases between the germline ends. Germline V gives CDR1 SNHLY, CDR2 FYNNEI. This chain connects TRBV2 to TRBJ1-1; D is undetermined. This receptor was taken from a woman aged 55 to 70 in good health. What was sequenced was blood. The DNA for the CDR3 is TGTGCCAACCAGGCGAACACTGAAGCTTTCTTT. Translated, it gives CANQANTEAFF.